The present T cell receptor beta chain was sequenced within a study of metastatic and nonmetastatic thyroid tumors. At the level of the study: Comparison of repertoires was carried out across blood and tumor or nodule tissue from malignant and benign thyroid patients.

This clone was counted many times. Each patient came to thyroid surgery without any prior treatment (of any kind). TCRdb re-called the PCR reads via MiXCR. Of about 36,000 clones listed, around 20% are singletons. The clonotype was recovered from a female donor with papillary thyroid cancer or a benign thyroid nodule (not recorded which). Some clones in this sample may be carry-over from other donors' samples. The sample taken for sequencing was blood.

CDR3 sequence: CASSDQLAYGYTF. The DNA for the CDR3 is TGTGCCAGCAGTGACCAGCTTGCCTATGGCTACACCTTC. The chain combines TRBV2 with TRBJ1-2; no reliable D call. Germline loops: CDR1 SNHLY, CDR2 FYNNEI. The germline V and J ends were trimmed by 3 bases and 4 bases, with 9 bases remaining between them. CDR3 length: 13 residues.